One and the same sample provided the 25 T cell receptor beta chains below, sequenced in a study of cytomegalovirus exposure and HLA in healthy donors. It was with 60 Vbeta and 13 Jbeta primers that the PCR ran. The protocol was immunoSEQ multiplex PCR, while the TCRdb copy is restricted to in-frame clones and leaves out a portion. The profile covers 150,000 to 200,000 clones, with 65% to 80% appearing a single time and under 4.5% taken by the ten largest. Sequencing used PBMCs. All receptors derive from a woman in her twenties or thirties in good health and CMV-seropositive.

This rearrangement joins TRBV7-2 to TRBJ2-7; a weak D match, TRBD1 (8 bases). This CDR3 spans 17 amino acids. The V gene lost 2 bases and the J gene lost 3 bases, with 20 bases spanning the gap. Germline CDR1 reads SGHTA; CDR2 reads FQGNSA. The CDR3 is CASSLRGGQGAFYEQYF. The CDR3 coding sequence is TGTGCCAGCAGCTTAAGGGGGGGGCAGGGGGCTTTCTACGAGCAGTACTTC.

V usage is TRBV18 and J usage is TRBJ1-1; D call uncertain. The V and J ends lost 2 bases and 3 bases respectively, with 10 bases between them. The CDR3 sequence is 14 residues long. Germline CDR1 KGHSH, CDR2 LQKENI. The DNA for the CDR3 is TGTGCCAGCTCACCAACGGGTGGCGACACTGAAGCTTTCTTT. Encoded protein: CASSPTGGDTEAFF.

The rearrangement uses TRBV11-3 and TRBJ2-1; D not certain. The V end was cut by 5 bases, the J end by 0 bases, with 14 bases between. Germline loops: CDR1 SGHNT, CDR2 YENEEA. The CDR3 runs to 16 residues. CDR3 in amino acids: CASSLLTWSSYNEQFF. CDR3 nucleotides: TGTGCCAGCAGCCTCCTAACTTGGAGCTCCTACAATGAGCAGTTCTTC.

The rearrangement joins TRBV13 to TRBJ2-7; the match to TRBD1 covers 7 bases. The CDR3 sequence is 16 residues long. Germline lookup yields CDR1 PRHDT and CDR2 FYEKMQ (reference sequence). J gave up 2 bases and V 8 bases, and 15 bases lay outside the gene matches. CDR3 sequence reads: CASGRKGRGFAYEQYF. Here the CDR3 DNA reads TGTGCCAGCGGAAGAAAGGGCAGGGGGTTTGCCTACGAGCAGTACTTC.

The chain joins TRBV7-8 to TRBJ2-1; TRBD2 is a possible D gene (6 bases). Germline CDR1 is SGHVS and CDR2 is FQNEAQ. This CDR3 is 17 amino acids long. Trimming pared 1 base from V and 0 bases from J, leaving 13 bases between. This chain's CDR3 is CASSLVVGGLSYNEQFF. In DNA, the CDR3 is TGTGCCAGCAGCTTAGTGGTGGGGGGACTCTCCTACAATGAGCAGTTCTTC. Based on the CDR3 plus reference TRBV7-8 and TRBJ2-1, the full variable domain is GAGVSQSPRYKVAKRGQDVALRCDPISGHVSLFWYQQALGQGPEFLTYFQNEAQLDKSGLPSDRFFAERPEGSVSTLKIQRTQQEDSAVYLCASSLVVGGLSYNEQFFGPGTRLTVL.

Here the CDR3 reads CASSSGTSGVNEQFF. The CDR3 nucleotides read TGTGCCAGCAGCTCGGGGACTAGCGGGGTAAATGAGCAGTTCTTC. The chain employs TRBV11-3 and TRBJ2-1; 13 bases match TRBD2. The V segment lost 4 bases and the J segment 7 bases; nucleotides outside the gene matches: 4. Per germline, CDR1 SGHNT and CDR2 YENEEA. The CDR3 covers 15 residues.

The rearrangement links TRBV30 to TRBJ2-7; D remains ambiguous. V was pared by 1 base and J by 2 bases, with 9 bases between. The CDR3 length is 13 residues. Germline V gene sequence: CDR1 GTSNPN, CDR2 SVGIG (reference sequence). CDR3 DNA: TGTGCCTGGAGTGCCGTCCCCCCCTACGAGCAGTACTTC. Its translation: CAWSAVPPYEQYF.

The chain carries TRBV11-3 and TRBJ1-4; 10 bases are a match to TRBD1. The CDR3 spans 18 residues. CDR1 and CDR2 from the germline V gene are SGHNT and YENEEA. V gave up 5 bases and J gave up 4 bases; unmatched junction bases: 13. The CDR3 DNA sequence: TGTGCCAGCAGCCCCCGTCCCGGGACAGGGGTCGGTAATGAAAAACTGTTTTTT. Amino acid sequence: CASSPRPGTGVGNEKLFF. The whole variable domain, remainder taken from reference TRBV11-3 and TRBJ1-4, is EAGVVQSPRYKIIEKKQPVAFWCNPISGHNTLYWYLQNLGQGPELLIRYENEEAVDDSQLPKDRFSAERLKGVDSTLKIQPAELGDSAVYLCASSPRPGTGVGNEKLFFGSGTQLSVL.

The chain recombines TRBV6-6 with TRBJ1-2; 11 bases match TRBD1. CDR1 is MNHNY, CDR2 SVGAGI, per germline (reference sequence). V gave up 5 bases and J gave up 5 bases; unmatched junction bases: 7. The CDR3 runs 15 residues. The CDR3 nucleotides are TGTGCCAGCAGTAGGGGACAGGGGGTAGGGTATGGCTACACCTTC. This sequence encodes CASSRGQGVGYGYTF.

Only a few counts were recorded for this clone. CDR3 sequence: CAWSRDIGETQYF. The DNA of the CDR3 is TGTGCCTGGAGCCGGGACATTGGGGAGACCCAGTACTTC. The rearrangement links TRBV30 to TRBJ2-5; tentative D call: TRBD1 (6 bases). Germline loops: CDR1 GTSNPN, CDR2 SVGIG (reference sequence). CDR3 length equals 13 residues. Trimming removed 3 bases at V and 5 bases at J, with 13 bases between. Looking up the rest from reference TRBV30 and TRBJ2-5 gives the full variable domain: SQTIHQWPATLVQPVGSPLSLECTVEGTSNPNLYWYRQAAGRGLQLLFYSVGIGQISSEVPQNLSASRPQDRQFILSSKKLLLSDSGFYLCAWSRDIGETQYFGPGTRLLVL.

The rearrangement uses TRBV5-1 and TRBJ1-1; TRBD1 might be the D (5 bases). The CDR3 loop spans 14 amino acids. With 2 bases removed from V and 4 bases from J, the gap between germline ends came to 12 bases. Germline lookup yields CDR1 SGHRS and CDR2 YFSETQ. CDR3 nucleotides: TGCGCCAGCAGCTTAAGGGGTTCCTCCACTGAAGCTTTCTTT. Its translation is CASSLRGSSTEAFF.

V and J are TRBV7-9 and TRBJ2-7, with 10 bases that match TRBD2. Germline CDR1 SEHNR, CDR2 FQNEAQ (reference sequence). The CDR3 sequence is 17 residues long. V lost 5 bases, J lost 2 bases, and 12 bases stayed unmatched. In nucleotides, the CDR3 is TGTGCCAGCAGCCCTGAACGACTAGCGGGTAACACCTACGAGCAGTACTTC. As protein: CASSPERLAGNTYEQYF. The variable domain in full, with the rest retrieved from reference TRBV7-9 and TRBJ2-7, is DTGVSQNPRHKITKRGQNVTFRCDPISEHNRLYWYRQTLGQGPEFLTYFQNEAQLEKSRLLSDRFSAERPKGSFSTLEIQRTEQGDSAMYLCASSPERLAGNTYEQYFGPGTRLTVT.

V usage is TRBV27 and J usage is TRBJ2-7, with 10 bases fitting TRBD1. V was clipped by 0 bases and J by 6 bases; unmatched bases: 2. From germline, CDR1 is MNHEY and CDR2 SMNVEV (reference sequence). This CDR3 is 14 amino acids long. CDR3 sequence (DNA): TGTGCCAGCAGTTTATCGGACAGGGGGGCCGAGCAGTACTTC. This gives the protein CASSLSDRGAEQYF.

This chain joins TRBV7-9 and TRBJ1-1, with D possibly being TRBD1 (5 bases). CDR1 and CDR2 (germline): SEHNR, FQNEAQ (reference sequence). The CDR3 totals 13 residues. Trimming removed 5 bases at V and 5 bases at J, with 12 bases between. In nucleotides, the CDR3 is TGTGCCAGCAGCCTAGGGGCGTGGACTGAAGCTTTCTTT. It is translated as CASSLGAWTEAFF.

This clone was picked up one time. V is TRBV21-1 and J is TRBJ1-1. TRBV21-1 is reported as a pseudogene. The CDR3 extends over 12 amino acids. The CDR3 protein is CASRGGSTEAFF. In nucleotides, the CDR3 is TGTGCCAGCAGGGGTGGGAGCACTGAAGCTTTCTTT.

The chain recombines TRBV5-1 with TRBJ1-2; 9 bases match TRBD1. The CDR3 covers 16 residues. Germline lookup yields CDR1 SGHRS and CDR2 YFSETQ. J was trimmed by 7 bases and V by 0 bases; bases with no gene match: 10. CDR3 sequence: CASSLGRDRVKGGYTF. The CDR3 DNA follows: TGCGCCAGCAGCTTGGGCCGGGACAGGGTTAAGGGTGGCTACACCTTC.

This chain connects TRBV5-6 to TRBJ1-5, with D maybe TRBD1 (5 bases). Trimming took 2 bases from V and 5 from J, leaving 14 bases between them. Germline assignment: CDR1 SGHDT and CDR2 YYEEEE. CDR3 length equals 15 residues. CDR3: CASSFGVGGDQPQHF. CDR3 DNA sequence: TGTGCCAGCAGCTTTGGGGTGGGAGGGGATCAGCCCCAGCATTTT.

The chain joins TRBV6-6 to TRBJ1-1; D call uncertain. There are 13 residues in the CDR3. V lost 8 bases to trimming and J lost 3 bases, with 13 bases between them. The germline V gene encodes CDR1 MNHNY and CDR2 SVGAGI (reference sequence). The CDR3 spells CASGERTDTEAFF. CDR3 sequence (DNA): TGTGCCAGCGGGGAGCGAACGGACACTGAAGCTTTCTTT.

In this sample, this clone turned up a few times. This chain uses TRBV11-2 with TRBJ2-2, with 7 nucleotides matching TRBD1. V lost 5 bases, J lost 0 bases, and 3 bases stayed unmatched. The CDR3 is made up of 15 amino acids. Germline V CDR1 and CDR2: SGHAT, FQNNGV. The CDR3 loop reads CASSPGTANTGELFF. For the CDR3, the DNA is TGTGCCAGCAGCCCCGGGACAGCGAACACCGGGGAGCTGTTTTTT.

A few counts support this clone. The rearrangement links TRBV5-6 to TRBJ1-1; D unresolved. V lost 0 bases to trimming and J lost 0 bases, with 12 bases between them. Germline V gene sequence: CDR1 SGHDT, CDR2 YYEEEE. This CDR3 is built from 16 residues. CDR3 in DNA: TGTGCCAGCAGCTTGGTTTCAGTCACACTGAACACTGAAGCTTTCTTT. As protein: CASSLVSVTLNTEAFF.

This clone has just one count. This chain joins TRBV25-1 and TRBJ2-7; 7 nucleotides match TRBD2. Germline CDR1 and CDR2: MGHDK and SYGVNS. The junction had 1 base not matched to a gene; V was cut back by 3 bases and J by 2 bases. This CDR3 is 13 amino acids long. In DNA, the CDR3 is TGTGCCAGCAGTGAGGGGGGGGCCTACGAGCAGTACTTC. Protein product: CASSEGGAYEQYF.

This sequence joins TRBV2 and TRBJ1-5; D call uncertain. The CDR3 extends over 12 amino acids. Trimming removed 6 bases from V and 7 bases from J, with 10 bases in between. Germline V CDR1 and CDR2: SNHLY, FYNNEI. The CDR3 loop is CASRELRQPQHF. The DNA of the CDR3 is TGTGCCAGCAGGGAATTGCGGCAGCCCCAGCATTTT.

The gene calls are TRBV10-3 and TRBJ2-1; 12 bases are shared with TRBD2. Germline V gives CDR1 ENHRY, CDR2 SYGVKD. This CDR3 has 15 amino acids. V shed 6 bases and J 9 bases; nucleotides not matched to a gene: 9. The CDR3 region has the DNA TGTGCCATCAGCCCTCGACTAGCGGGAGAAACTGAGCAGTTCTTC. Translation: CAISPRLAGETEQFF.

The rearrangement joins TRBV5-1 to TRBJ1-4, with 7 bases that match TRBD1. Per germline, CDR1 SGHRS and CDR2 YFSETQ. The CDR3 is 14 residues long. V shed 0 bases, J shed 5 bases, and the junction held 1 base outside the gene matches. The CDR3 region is CASSLEGGNEKLFF. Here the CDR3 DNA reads TGCGCCAGCAGCTTGGAAGGGGGCAATGAAAAACTGTTTTTT.

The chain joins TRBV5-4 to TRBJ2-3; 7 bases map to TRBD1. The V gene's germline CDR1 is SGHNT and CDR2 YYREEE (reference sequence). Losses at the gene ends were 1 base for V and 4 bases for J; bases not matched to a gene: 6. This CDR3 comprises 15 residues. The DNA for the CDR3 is TGTGCCAGCAGCTTGAAGGGGGCGCGGGCAGATACGCAGTATTTT. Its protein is CASSLKGARADTQYF.